This T cell receptor (beta chain) was identified during a study of immune evolution from preneoplasia to lung adenocarcinoma. TCRdb's copy holds only in-frame clones and misses some; the assay was immunoSEQ multiplex PCR. In the table there are about 7,400 clones, around 82% of which are singletons. Sequenced: FFPE adjacent normal lung tissue. This sequence originates from a person aged 65 to 85 with lung adenocarcinoma.

CDR3 sequence (DNA): TGTGCCAGCAGTGACAGGGGGCGATCGTACTCACCCCTCCACTTT. This sequence encodes CASSDRGRSYSPLHF. This chain links TRBV6-1 with TRBJ1-6; TRBD1 aligns across 8 bases. This CDR3 contains 15 residues. J lost 10 bases, V lost 3 bases, and 8 bases had no gene match. Germline CDR1 reads MNHNS; CDR2 reads SASEGT.